This T cell receptor beta chain was documented in a study of T cells in localized non-small cell lung cancer. The study, taken as a whole, reports: Uninvolved adjacent lung, not tumor, had the highest T cell clonality. Greater T cell density in blood accompanied longer overall survival. For the top 100 tumor clones, a median about 60 also appeared in adjacent lung.

Details on this clone: Its antigen is not identified.

TCRdb's copy holds only in-frame clones and misses some; the assay was immunoSEQ multiplex PCR. The repertoire consists of roughly 50,000 clones, with around four fifths occurring once and the leading ten covering 15% to 20%. The CDR3 has 12 residues. Germline CDR1 reads MNHEY; CDR2 reads SVGAGI. Between the trimmed V and J ends, which lost 8 bases and 8 bases, there was a span of 15 bases. The origin of this receptor is a female donor older than 55 with stage II squamous cell lung carcinoma. The material was peripheral blood, obtained before any cancer treatment. The rearrangement joins TRBV6-5 to TRBJ1-2, with D tentatively TRBD1 (5 bases). As DNA, the CDR3 is TGTGCCAGCGGGACGGTGGGTGAGGGCTACACCTTC. This sequence encodes CASGTVGEGYTF.